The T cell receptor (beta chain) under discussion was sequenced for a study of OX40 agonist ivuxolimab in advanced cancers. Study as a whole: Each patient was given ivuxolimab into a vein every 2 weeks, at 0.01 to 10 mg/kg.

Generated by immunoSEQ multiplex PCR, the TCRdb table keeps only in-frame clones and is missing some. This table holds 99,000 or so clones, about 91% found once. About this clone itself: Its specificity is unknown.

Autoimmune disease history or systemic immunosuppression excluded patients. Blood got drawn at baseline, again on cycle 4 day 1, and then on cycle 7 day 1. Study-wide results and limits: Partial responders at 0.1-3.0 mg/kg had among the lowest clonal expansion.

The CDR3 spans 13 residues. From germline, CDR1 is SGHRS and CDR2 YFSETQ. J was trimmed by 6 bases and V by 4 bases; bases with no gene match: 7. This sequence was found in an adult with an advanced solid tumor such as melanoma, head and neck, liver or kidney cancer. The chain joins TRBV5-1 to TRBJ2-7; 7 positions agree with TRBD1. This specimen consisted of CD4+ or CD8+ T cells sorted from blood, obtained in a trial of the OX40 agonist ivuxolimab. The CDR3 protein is CASSLTGAGEQYF. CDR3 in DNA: TGCGCCAGCAGCCTAACAGGGGCTGGCGAGCAGTACTTC. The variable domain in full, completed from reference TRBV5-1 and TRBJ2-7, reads KAGVTQTPRYLIKTRGQQVTLSCSPISGHRSVSWYQQTPGQGLQFLFEYFSETQRNKGNFPGRFSGRQFSNSRSEMNVSTLELGDSALYLCASSLTGAGEQYFGPGTRLTVT.